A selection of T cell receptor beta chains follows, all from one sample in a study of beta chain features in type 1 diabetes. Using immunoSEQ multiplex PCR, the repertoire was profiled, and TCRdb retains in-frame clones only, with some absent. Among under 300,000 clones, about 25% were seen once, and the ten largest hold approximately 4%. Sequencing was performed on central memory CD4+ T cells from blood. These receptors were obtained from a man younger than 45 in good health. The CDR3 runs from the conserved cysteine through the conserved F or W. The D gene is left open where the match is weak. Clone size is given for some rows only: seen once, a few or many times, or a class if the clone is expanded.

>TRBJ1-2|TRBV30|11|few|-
TGTGCCTGGAGTGACACCTACGGCTACACCTTC
CAWSDTYGYTF
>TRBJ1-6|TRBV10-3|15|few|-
TGTGCCATCAGTGGTTCCCAGTCCTATAATTCACCCCTCCACTTT
CAISGSQSYNSPLHF
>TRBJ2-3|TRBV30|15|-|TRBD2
TGTGCCTCCTCGATAGCGGGGGGTTTCACAGATACGCAGTATTTT
CASSIAGGFTDTQYF
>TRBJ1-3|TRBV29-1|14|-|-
TGCAGCGTCCTACAGGGATACGGTGGAAACACCATATATTTT
CSVLQGYGGNTIYF
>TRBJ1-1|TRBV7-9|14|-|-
TGTGCCAGCAGCCCACAAGGGAAGAACACTGAAGCTTTCTTT
CASSPQGKNTEAFF
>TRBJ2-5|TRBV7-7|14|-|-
TGTGCCAGCAGCTTAGGGAGCAGGGAAGAGACCCAGTACTTC
CASSLGSREETQYF
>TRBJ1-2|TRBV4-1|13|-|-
TGCGCCAGCAGCCAAATCCCTCCCCTTGGCTACACCTTC
CASSQIPPLGYTF
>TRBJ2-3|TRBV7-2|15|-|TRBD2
TGTGCCAGCTCCCGACTAGCGGGAGGTTGGGATACGCAGTATTTT
CASSRLAGGWDTQYF
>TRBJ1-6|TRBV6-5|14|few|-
TGTGCCAGCAGTTACTCCGAAAGGGCCTCACCCCTCCACTTT
CASSYSERASPLHF
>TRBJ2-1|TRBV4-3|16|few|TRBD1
TGCGCCAGCAGCCACCAGACAGGGGGCATCGACAATGAGCAGTTCTTC
CASSHQTGGIDNEQFF
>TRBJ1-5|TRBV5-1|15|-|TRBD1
TGCGCCAGCAGCTTTAGACAGGGGCGGCAGCAGCCCCAGCATTTT
CASSFRQGRQQPQHF
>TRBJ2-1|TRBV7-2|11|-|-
TGTGCCAGCAGCTCTAACCATGAGCAGTTCTTC
CASSSNHEQFF
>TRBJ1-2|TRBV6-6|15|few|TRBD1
TGTGCCAGCCGGCGACAGGGAGCTTCCAGCGAGGGCTACACCTTC
CASRRQGASSEGYTF
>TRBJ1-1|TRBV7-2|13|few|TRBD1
TGTGCCTCAAAGACAGGGGGGAACACTGAAGCTTTCTTT
CASKTGGNTEAFF
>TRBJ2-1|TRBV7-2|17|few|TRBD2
TGTGCCAGCAGCCCCCAAAAGCGGGGGGGCCTAAGGAATGAGCAGTTCTTC
CASSPQKRGGLRNEQFF
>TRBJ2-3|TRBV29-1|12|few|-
TGCAGCGTTGGGCAGGCCCGGGATACGCAGTATTTT
CSVGQARDTQYF
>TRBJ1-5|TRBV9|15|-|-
TGTGCCAGCAGCGTAGGAGACAGCCCCAATCAGCCCCAGCATTTT
CASSVGDSPNQPQHF
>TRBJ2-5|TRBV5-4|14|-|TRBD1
TGTGCCAGCAGCGCAGACAGGGGGCTGGAGACCCAGTACTTC
CASSADRGLETQYF
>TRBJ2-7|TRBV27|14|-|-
TGTGCCAGCAGACGACAGGTCTCAACCTACGAGCAGTACTTC
CASRRQVSTYEQYF
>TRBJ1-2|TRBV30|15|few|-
TGTGCCTGGAGTGTAAGGGGTCAGGGGAACTATGGCTACACCTTC
CAWSVRGQGNYGYTF
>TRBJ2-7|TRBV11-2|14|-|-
TGTGCCAGCAGCTTGGGCAGGTTAACCTACGAGCAGTACTTC
CASSLGRLTYEQYF
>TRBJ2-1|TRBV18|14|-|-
TGTGCCAGCTCCCGACGGCAGGGCAGGGATGAGCAGTTCTTC
CASSRRQGRDEQFF
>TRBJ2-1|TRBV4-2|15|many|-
TGTGCCAGCAGCCAAGGAGTAAGATTGGACAATGAGCAGTTCTTC
CASSQGVRLDNEQFF
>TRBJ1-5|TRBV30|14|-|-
TGTGCCTGGAGTCCCAGGGGTGGACGACAGCCCCAGCATTTT
CAWSPRGGRQPQHF
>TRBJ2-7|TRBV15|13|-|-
TGTGCCACCAGCACGAATAGCGGTCTGGAGCAGTACTTC
CATSTNSGLEQYF
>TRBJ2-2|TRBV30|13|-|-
TGTGCCTGGAGTTTGAGGAGCACCGGGGAGCTGTTTTTT
CAWSLRSTGELFF
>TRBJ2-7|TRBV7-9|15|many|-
TGTGCCAGCAGCTTAACAGGACAGAGCTCCTACGAGCAGTACTTC
CASSLTGQSSYEQYF
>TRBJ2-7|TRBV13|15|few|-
TGTGCCAGCAGCTCACCGGGACGGAAATCCTACGAGCAGTACTTC
CASSSPGRKSYEQYF
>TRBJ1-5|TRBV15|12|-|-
TGTGCCACCAGCAGAAGCAATCAGCCCCAGCATTTT
CATSRSNQPQHF
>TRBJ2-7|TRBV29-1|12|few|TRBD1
TGCAGCGTGGGGGACAGGGACTACGAGCAGTACTTC
CSVGDRDYEQYF
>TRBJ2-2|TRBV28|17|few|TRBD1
TGTGCCAGCAGTTCCCGGGGGACAGGAACGAACACCGGGGAGCTGTTTTTT
CASSSRGTGTNTGELFF
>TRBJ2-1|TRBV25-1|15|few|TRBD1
TGTGCCAGCTCGAACCGGGGCACAGGGGACAATGAGCAGTTCTTC
CASSNRGTGDNEQFF
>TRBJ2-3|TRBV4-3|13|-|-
TGCGCCAGCAGCCGCCGGACTATAGATACGCAGTATTTT
CASSRRTIDTQYF
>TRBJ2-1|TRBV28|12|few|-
TGTGCCAGCAGTGGACGACAGGACGTTCGGTTCTTC
CASSGRQDVRFF
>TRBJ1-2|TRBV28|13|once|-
TGTGCCAGCAGTATTACAGGGAACTATGGCTACACCTTC
CASSITGNYGYTF
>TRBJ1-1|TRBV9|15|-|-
TGTGCCAGCAGCGGACTTACTGGGAGAGGCACTGAAGCTTTCTTT
CASSGLTGRGTEAFF
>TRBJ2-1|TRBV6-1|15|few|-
TGTGCCAGCAGTGAAGGAGGGGGACCCTACAATGAGCAGTTCTTC
CASSEGGGPYNEQFF
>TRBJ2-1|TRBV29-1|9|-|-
TGCAGCGTTGGGGAGGAGCAGTTCTTC
CSVGEEQFF
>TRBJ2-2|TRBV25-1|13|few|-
TGTGCCAGCACGGGGTCAGGCACCGGGGAGCTGTTTTTT
CASTGSGTGELFF
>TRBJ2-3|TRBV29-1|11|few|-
TGCAGCGTTCGGCCAAGAGATACGCAGTATTTT
CSVRPRDTQYF
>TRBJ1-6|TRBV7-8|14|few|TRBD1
TGTGCCAGCAGCCCGCGACAGGGGTGGTCACCCCTCCACTTT
CASSPRQGWSPLHF
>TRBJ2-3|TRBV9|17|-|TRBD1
TGTGCCAGCAGCGTAGCTATCGGTGAGGGGGCGGAAGATACGCAGTATTTT
CASSVAIGEGAEDTQYF
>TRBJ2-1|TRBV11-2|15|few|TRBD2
TGTGCCAGCAGCTTCAGGACTAGCTCTGACAATGAGCAGTTCTTC
CASSFRTSSDNEQFF
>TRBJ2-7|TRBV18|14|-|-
TGTGCCAGCTCACGTGGAGGAGACTTCTACGAGCAGTACTTC
CASSRGGDFYEQYF
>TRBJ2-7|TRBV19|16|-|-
TGTGCCAGTAGTATAGTCCCCCCCGGGCGGCCCTACGAGCAGTACTTC
CASSIVPPGRPYEQYF
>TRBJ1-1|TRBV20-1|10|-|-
TGCAGTGCTAGAGATTCTGAAGCTTTCTTT
CSARDSEAFF
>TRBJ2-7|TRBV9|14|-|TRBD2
TGTGCCAGCAGCGTCTCCGGGACTAACAGGGAGCAGTACTTC
CASSVSGTNREQYF
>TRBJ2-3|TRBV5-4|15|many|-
TGTGCCAGCAGCTTGGTGAGCTCGGGCACAGATACGCAGTATTTT
CASSLVSSGTDTQYF
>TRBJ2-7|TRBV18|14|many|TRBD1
TGTGCCAGCTCACCTCCCGGGACAGGGCGGGAGCAGTACTTC
CASSPPGTGREQYF
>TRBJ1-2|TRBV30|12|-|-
TGTGCCTGGAGTGTACGGTATGCGTTCTACACCTTC
CAWSVRYAFYTF
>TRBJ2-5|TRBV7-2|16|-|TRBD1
TGTGCCAGCAGCGGACAGATGGACAGGGGCCAAGAGACCCAGTACTTC
CASSGQMDRGQETQYF
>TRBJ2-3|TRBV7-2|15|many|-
TGTGCCAGCAGCCCACGGACAGCTAGCACAGATACGCAGTATTTT
CASSPRTASTDTQYF
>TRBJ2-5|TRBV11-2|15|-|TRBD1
TGTGCCAGCAGCTTAGATCGGACAGGGGTAGAGACCCAGTACTTC
CASSLDRTGVETQYF